This paragraph covers one T cell receptor (beta chain) sequence. The sample belongs to a study of blood T cell repertoires in COVID-19. In the study overall: Italy, Spain and the United States were the sources of the convalescent and acute COVID-19 samples. T cells, B-cell-depleted T cells, or PBMCs provided the cDNA or gDNA that served as material.

Authors' methods: How many nucleated cells were present was estimated from reference gene primer amplification. The repertoire was sequenced with immunoSEQ multiplex PCR; TCRdb's copy has only in-frame clones and lacks some. That table furnishes V, J and clone size, whereas the DNA furnished D and trimming. There are 120,000 or so clones in the sample; 88% occur only once, and 3% to 3.5% lies in the top ten. The J segment lost 5 bases and the V segment lost 5 bases, leaving 6 bases of the junction unmatched. This CDR3 contains 14 residues. Germline-derived CDR1 and CDR2 are SNHLY and FYNNEI. Source material: peripheral blood. This sequence joins TRBV2 and TRBJ2-7; 10 bases map to TRBD1. This receptor was obtained from a woman aged 45-60 years with acute or convalescent COVID-19. The CDR3 sequence: CASSSGQGIHEQYF. DNA for the CDR3: TGTGCCAGCAGTTCGGGACAGGGGATTCACGAGCAGTACTTC.